This T cell receptor beta chain was documented in a study of blood T cell repertoires in COVID-19. Study-wide context: Both acute and convalescent COVID-19 samples were obtained from the United States, Italy and Spain. Sources were T cells, B-cell-depleted T cells, or PBMCs; the material itself was cDNA or gDNA.

As processed by the authors: Quantification of nucleated cells was approximated via reference gene primer amplification. Data came from immunoSEQ multiplex PCR; TCRdb stores just in-frame clones and leaves some out. That table supplies the V and J calls and clone size; D and trimming were determined from the DNA. The sample has approximately 290,000 clones; around 90% are singletons. Sequencing was performed on peripheral blood. The source of this sequence is a man aged 18 to 35 with active or convalescent COVID-19.

CDR3 region: CASSYGTGGGEAFF. DNA for the CDR3: TGTGCCAGCAGTTACGGGACAGGGGGTGGTGAAGCTTTCTTT. The chain has TRBV6-5 and TRBJ1-1; TRBD1 agrees at 11 bases. The CDR3 covers 14 residues. After removal of 2 bases from V and 7 bases from J, the junction contained 3 bases not matched to a gene. Germline V gives CDR1 MNHEY, CDR2 SVGAGI.